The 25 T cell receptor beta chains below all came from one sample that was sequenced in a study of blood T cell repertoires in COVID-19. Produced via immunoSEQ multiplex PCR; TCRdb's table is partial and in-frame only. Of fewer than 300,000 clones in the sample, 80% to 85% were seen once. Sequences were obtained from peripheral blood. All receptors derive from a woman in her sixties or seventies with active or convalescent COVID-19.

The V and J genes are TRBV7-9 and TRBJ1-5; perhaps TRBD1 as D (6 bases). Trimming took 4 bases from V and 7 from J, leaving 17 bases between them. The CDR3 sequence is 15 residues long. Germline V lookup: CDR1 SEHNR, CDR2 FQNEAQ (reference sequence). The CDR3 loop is CASSSTGFGEQPQHF. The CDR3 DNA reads TGTGCCAGCAGCTCGACAGGATTTGGGGAACAGCCCCAGCATTTT.

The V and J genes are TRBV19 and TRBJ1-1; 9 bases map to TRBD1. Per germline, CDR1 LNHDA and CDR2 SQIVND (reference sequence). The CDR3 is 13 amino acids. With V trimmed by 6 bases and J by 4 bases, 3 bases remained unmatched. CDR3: CASSIQGATEAFF. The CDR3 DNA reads TGTGCCAGTAGCATACAGGGGGCCACTGAAGCTTTCTTT.

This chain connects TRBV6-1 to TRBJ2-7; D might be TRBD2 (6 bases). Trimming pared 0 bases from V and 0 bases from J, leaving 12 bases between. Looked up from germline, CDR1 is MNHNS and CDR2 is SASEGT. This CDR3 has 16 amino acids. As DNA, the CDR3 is TGTGCCAGCAGTGAAGCCTTTAGCGGCAGCTCCTACGAGCAGTACTTC. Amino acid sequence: CASSEAFSGSSYEQYF.

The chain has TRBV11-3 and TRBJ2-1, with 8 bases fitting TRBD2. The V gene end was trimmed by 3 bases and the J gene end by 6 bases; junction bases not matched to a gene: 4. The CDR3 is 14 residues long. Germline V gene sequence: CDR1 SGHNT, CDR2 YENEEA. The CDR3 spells CASSFERGSNEQFF. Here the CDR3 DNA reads TGTGCCAGCAGCTTCGAGCGGGGGAGCAATGAGCAGTTCTTC.

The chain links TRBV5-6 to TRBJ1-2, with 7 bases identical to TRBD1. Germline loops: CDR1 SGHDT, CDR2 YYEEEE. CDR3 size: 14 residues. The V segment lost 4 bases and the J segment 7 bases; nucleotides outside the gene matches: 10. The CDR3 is CASSLGRGLGGYTF. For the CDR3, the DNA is TGTGCCAGCAGCCTGGGTAGGGGGCTGGGTGGCTACACCTTC.

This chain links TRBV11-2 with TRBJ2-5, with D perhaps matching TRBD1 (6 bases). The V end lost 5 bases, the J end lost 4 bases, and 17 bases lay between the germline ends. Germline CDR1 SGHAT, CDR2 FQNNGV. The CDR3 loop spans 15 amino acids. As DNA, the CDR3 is TGTGCCAGCAGCCCCGGGACACACTTGGGAGAGACCCAGTACTTC. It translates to CASSPGTHLGETQYF.

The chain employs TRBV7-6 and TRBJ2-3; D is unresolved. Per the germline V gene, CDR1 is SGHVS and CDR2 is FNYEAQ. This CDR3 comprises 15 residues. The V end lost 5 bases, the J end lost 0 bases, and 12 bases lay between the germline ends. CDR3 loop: CASSLLPISTDTQYF. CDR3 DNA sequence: TGTGCCAGCAGCCTACTCCCGATAAGCACAGATACGCAGTATTTT.

CDR3 protein: CASSQALAGGHEQYF. CDR3 nucleotide sequence: TGTGCCAGCAGCCAAGCACTAGCGGGGGGCCACGAGCAGTACTTC. The chain recombines TRBV14 with TRBJ2-7; TRBD2 matches 12 bases. CDR1 SGHDN and CDR2 FVKESK come from the germline V gene. This CDR3 spans 15 amino acids. After removal of 1 base from V and 5 bases from J, the junction contained 3 bases not matched to a gene.

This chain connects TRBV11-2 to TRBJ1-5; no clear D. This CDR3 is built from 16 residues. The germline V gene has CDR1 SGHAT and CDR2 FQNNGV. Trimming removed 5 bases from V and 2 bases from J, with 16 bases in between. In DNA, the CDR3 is TGTGCCAGCAGCCCTAGATCGAGGCGGGGCAATCAGCCCCAGCATTTT. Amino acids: CASSPRSRRGNQPQHF.

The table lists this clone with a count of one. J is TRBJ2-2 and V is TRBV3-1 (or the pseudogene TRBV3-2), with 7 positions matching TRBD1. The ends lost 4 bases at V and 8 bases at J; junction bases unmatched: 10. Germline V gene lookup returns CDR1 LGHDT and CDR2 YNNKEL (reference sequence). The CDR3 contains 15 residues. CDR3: CASSPWTGRGGELFF. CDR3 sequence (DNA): TGTGCCAGCAGCCCCTGGACAGGCCGAGGGGGGGAGCTGTTTTTT.

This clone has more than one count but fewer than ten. Written as DNA, the CDR3 is TGTGCCAGCAGTTTAGGTCGGGACAGGGGCGGTTACTTC. Translation gives CASSLGRDRGGYF. The chain carries TRBV12-3 or TRBV12-4 and TRBJ2-7, with 10 bases identical to TRBD1. V shed 1 base, J shed 13 bases, and the junction held 7 bases outside the gene matches. The CDR3 length is 13 residues.

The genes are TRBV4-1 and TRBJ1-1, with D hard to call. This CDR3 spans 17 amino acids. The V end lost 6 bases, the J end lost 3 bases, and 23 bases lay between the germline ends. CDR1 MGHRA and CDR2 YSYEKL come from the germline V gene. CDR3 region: CASSRFRSEEGDTEAFF. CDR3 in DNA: TGCGCCAGCAGTCGGTTCCGATCCGAGGAGGGCGACACTGAAGCTTTCTTT.

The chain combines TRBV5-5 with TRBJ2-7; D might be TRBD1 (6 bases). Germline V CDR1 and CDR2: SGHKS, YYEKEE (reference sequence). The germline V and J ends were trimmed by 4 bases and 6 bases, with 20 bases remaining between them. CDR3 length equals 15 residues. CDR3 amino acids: CASSRSGTILSEQYF. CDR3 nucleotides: TGTGCCAGCAGCAGGTCCGGGACAATCTTGTCCGAGCAGTACTTC.

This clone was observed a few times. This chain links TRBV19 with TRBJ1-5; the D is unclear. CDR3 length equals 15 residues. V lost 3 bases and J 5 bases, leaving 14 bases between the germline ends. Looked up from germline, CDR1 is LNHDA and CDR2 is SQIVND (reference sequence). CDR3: CASSITRGPHQPQHF. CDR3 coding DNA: TGTGCCAGTAGTATCACAAGAGGGCCCCATCAGCCCCAGCATTTT. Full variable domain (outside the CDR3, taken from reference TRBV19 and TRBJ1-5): DGGITQSPKYLFRKEGQNVTLSCEQNLNHDAMYWYRQDPGQGLRLIYYSQIVNDFQKGDIAEGYSVSREKKESFPLTVTSAQKNPTAFYLCASSITRGPHQPQHFGDGTRLSIL.

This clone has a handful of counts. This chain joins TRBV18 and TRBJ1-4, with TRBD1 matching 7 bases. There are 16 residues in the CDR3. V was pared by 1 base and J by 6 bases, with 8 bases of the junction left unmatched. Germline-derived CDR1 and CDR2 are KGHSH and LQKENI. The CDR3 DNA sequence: TGTGCCAGCTCACCACGTCCGACAGGGTCGGATGAAAAACTGTTTTTT. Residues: CASSPRPTGSDEKLFF.

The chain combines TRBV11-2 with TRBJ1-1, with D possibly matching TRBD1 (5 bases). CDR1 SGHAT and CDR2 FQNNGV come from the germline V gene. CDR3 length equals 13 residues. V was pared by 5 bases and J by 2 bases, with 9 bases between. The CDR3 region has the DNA TGTGCCAGCAGCCCCGGGACTAACACTGAAGCTTTCTTT. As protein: CASSPGTNTEAFF. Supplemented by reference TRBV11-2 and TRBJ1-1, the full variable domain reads EAGVAQSPRYKIIEKRQSVAFWCNPISGHATLYWYQQILGQGPKLLIQFQNNGVVDDSQLPKDRFSAERLKGVDSTLKIQPAKLEDSAVYLCASSPGTNTEAFFGQGTRLTVV.

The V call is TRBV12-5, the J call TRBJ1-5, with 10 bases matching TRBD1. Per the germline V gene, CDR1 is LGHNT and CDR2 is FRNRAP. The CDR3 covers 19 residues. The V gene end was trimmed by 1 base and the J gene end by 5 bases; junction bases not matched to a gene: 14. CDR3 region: CASGLGAGTGARDYQPQHF. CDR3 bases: TGTGCTAGTGGTTTGGGTGCCGGGACAGGGGCCCGCGATTATCAGCCCCAGCATTTT.

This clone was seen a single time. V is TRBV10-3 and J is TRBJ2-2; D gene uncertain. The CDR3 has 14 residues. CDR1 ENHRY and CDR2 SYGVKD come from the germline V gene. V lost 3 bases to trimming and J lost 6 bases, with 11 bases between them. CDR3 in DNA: TGTGCCATCAGTGACACGGGTTATTCCGGGGAGCTGTTTTTT. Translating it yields CAISDTGYSGELFF.

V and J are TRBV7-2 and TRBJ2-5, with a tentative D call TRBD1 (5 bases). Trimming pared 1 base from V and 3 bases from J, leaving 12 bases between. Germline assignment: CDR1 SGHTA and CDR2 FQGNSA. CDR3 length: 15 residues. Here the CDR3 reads CASSLGPGREETQYF. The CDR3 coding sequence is TGTGCCAGCAGCTTAGGGCCTGGCAGGGAAGAGACCCAGTACTTC.

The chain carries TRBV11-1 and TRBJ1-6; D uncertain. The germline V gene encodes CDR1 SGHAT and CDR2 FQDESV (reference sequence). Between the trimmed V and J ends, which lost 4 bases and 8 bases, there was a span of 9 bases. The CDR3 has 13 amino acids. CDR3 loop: CASSSGPDSPLHF. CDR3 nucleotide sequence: TGTGCCAGCAGCTCAGGCCCGGATTCACCCCTCCACTTT.

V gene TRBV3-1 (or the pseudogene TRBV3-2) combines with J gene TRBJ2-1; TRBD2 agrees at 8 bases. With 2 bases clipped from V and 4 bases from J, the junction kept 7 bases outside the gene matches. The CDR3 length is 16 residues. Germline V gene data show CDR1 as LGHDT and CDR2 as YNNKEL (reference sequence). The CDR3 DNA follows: TGTGCCAGCAGCCAACGCTCGGGGGGGCTATACAATGAGCAGTTCTTC. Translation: CASSQRSGGLYNEQFF.

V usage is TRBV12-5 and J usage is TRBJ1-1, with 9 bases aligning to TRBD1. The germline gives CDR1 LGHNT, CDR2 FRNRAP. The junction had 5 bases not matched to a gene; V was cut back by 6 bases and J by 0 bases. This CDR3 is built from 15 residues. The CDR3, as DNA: TGTGCTAGTGGCTCCGGGACAGGGATGAACACTGAAGCTTTCTTT. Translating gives CASGSGTGMNTEAFF.

CDR3 sequence reads: CASSAGQGAIFNSPLHF. CDR3 in DNA: TGTGCCAGCAGTGCGGGACAGGGGGCTATATTTAATTCACCCCTCCACTTT. This chain uses TRBV27 with TRBJ1-6, with 12 bases fitting TRBD1. CDR1 is MNHEY, CDR2 SMNVEV, per germline (reference sequence). The CDR3 totals 17 residues. The trim removed 5 bases at V and 6 bases at J, leaving 8 bases unmatched.

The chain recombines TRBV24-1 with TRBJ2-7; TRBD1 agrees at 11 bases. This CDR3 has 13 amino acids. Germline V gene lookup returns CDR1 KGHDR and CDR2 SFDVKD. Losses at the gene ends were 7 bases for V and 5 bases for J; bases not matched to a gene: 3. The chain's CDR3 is CATRVDRGHEQYF. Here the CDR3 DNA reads TGTGCCACCAGGGTGGACAGGGGGCACGAGCAGTACTTC.

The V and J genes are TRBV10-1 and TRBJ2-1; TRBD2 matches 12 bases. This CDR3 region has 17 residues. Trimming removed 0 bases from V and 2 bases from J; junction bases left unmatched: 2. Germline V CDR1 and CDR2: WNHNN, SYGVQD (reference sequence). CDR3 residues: CASSESRLAGAYNEQFF. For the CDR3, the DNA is TGCGCCAGCAGTGAGTCCCGACTAGCGGGGGCCTACAATGAGCAGTTCTTC.